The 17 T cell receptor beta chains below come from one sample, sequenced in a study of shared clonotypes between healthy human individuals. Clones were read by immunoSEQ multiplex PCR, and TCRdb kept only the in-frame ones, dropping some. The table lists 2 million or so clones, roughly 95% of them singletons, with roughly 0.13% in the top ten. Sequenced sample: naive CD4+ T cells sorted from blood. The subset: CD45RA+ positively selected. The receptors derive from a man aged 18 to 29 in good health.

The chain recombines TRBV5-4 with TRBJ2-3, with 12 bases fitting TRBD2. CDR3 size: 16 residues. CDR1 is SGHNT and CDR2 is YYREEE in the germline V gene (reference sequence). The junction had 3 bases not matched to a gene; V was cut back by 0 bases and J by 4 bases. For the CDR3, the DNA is TGTGCCAGCAGCTTGGTACTAGCGGGGGGCGCAGATACGCAGTATTTT. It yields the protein CASSLVLAGGADTQYF.

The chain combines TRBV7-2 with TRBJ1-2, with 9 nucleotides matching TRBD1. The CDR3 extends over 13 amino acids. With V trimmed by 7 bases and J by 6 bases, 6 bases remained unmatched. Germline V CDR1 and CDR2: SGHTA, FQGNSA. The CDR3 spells CASTLDRGNGYTF. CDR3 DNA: TGTGCCAGCACCTTGGACAGGGGAAATGGCTACACCTTC.

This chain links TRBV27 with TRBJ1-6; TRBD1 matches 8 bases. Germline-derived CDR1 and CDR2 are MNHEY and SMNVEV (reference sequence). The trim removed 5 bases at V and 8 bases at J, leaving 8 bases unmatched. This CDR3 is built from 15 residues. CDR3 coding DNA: TGTGCCAGCAGTCCAGGACAGGGTAGATATTCACCCCTCCACTTT. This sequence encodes CASSPGQGRYSPLHF.

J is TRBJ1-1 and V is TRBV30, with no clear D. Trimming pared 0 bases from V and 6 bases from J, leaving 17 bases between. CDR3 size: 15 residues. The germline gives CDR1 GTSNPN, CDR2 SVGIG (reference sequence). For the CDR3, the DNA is TGTGCCTGGAGTGTATTCAGGACCCCTCGGGCTGAAGCTTTCTTT. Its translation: CAWSVFRTPRAEAFF.

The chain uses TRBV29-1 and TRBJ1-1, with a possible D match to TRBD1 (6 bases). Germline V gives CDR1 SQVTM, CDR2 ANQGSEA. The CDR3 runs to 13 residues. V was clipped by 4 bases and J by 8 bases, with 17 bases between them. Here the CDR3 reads CSVGDTYLIEAFF. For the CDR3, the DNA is TGCAGCGTTGGGGACACGTACCTAATAGAAGCTTTCTTT.

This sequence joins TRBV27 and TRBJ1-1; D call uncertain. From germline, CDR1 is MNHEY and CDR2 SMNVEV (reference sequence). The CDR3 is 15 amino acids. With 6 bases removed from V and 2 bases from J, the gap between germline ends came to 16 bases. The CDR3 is CASRRGNVGNTEAFF. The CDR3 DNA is TGTGCCAGCAGGCGGGGAAACGTGGGAAACACTGAAGCTTTCTTT.

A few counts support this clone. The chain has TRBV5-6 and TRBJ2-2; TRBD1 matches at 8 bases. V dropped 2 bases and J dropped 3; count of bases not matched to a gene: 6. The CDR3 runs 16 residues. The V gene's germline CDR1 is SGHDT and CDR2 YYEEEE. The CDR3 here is CASSFRGTGDTGELFF. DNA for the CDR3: TGTGCCAGCAGCTTCCGGGGGACAGGAGACACCGGGGAGCTGTTTTTT.

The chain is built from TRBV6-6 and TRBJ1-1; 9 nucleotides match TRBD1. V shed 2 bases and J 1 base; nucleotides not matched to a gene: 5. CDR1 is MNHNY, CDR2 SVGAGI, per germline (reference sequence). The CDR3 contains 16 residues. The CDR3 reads CASSYPGQGPNTEAFF. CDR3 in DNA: TGTGCCAGCAGTTACCCGGGACAGGGACCGAACACTGAAGCTTTCTTT.

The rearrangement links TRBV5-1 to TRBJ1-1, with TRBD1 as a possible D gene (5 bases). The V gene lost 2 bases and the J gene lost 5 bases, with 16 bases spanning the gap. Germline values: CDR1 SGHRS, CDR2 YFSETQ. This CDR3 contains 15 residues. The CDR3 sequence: CASSFGSGTGTEAFF. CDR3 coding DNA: TGCGCCAGCAGCTTCGGTTCCGGGACGGGGACTGAAGCTTTCTTT.

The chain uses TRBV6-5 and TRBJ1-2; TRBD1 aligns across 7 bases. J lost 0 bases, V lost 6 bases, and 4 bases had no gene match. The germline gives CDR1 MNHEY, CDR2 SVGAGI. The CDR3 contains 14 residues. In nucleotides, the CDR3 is TGTGCCAGCAGGCCGACAGGGACTAACTATGGCTACACCTTC. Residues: CASRPTGTNYGYTF.

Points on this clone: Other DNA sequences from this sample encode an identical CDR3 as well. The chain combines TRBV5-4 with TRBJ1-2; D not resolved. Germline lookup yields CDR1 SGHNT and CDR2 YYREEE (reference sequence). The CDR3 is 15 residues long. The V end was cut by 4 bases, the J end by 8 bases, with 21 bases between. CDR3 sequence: CASSPQSQSLAGYTF. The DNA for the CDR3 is TGTGCCAGCAGCCCCCAGTCACAGAGCTTGGCGGGCTACACCTTC.

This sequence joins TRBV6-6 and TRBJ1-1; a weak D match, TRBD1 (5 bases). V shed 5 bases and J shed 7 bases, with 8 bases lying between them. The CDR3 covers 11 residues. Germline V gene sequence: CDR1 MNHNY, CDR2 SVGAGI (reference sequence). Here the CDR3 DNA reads TGTGCCAGCAGTGACAGAGTTGAAGCTTTCTTT. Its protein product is CASSDRVEAFF.

The CDR3 DNA sequence: TGTGCCACCAGCAGAGCGCGGTGGGACGGGCCGAACACTGAAGCTTTCTTT. Amino acid sequence: CATSRARWDGPNTEAFF. The chain couples TRBV15 to TRBJ1-1, with D possibly TRBD1 on 5 matching bases. The V end was cut by 1 base, the J end by 1 base, with 16 bases between. The CDR3 runs to 17 residues. CDR1 LNHNV and CDR2 YYDKDF come from the germline V gene (reference sequence). Together with reference TRBV15 and TRBJ1-1, the CDR3 gives the full variable domain: DAMVIQNPRYQVTQFGKPVTLSCSQTLNHNVMYWYQQKSSQAPKLLFHYYDKDFNNEADTPDNFQSRRPNTSFCFLDIRSPGLGDTAMYLCATSRARWDGPNTEAFFGQGTRLTVV.

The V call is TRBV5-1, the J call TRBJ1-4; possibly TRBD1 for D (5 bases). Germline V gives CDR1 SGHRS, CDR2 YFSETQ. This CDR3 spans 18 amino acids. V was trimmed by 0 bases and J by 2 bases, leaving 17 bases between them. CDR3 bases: TGCGCCAGCAGCTTGGTAAAGGGGACTACGACGACTAATGAAAAACTGTTTTTT. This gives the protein CASSLVKGTTTTNEKLFF.

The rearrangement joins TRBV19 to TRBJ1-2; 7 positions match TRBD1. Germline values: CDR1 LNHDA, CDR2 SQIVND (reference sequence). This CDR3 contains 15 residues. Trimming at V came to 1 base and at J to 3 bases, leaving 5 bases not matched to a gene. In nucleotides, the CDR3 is TGTGCCAGTAGTATAGTTCGGACAGGCGACTATGGCTACACCTTC. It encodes CASSIVRTGDYGYTF. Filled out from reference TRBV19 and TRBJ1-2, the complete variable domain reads DGGITQSPKYLFRKEGQNVTLSCEQNLNHDAMYWYRQDPGQGLRLIYYSQIVNDFQKGDIAEGYSVSREKKESFPLTVTSAQKNPTAFYLCASSIVRTGDYGYTFGSGTRLTVV.

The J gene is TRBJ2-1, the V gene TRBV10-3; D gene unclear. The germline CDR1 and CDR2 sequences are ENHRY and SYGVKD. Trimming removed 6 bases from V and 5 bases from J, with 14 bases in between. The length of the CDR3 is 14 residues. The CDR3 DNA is TGTGCCATCAGAGACTCTGGATCGAACAATGAGCAGTTCTTC. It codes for CAIRDSGSNNEQFF.

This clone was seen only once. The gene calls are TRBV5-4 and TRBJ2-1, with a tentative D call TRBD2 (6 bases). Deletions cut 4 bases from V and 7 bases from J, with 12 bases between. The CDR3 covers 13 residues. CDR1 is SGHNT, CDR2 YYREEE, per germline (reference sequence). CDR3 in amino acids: CASSRDFLNEQFF. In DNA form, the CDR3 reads TGTGCCAGCAGCCGGGACTTTCTAAATGAGCAGTTCTTC.